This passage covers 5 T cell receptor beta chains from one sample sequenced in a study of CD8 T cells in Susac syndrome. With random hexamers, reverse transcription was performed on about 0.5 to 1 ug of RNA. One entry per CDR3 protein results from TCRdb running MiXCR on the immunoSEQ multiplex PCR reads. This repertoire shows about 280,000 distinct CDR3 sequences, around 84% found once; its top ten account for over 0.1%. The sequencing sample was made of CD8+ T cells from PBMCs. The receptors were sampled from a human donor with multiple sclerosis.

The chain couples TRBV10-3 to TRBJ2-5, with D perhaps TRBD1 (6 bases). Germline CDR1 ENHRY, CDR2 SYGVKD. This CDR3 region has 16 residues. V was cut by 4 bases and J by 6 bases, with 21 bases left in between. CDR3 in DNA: TGTGCCATCAGTGCCAGGGGCCTGATGTACGAAAAGACCCAGTACTTC. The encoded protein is CAISARGLMYEKTQYF.

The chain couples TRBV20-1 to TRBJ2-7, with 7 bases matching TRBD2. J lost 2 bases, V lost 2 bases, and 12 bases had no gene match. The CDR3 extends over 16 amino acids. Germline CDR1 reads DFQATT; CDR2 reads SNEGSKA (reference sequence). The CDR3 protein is CSARPYASGTTYEQYF. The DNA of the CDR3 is TGCAGTGCTAGACCATATGCTAGCGGAACTACCTACGAGCAGTACTTC.

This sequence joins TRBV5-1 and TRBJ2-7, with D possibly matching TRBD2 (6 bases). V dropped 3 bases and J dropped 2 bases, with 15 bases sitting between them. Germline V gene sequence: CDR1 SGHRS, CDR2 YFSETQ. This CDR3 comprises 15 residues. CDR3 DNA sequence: TGCGCCAGCAGCTCCCGGGGGAGTAGCACCTACGAGCAGTACTTC. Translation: CASSSRGSSTYEQYF. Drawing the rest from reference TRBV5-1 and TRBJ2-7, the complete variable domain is KAGVTQTPRYLIKTRGQQVTLSCSPISGHRSVSWYQQTPGQGLQFLFEYFSETQRNKGNFPGRFSGRQFSNSRSEMNVSTLELGDSALYLCASSSRGSSTYEQYFGPGTRLTVT.

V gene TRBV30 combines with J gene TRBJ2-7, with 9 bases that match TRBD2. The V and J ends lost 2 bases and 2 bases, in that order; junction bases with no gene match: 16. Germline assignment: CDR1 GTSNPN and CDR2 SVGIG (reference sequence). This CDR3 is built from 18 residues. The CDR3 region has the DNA TGTGCCTGGAGTCCATTTCTCCGTAGCGGGAGAGGGCCCTACGAGCAGTACTTC. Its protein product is CAWSPFLRSGRGPYEQYF.

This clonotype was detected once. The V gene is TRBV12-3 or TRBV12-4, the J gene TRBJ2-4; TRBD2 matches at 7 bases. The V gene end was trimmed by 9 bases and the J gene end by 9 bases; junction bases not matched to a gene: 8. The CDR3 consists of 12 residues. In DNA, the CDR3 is TGTGCCAGTATGGGGGGGAAGGGCATTCAGTACTTC. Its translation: CASMGGKGIQYF.